The present T cell receptor beta chain was sequenced within a study of cytomegalovirus exposure and HLA in healthy donors. Study overall: Earlier sequencing of 150 million to 200 million T cells yielded roughly 100 million unique TCR beta sequences. A data release that came early held 80 million to 95 million unique TCRs from HLA-typed donors.

This CDR3 is 14 amino acids long. V gave up 5 bases and J gave up 0 bases, with 8 bases separating them. Germline assignment: CDR1 MNHNS and CDR2 SASEGT. Broader study findings: In a later analysis, V- and J-gene trimming of beta chains associated with a DCLRE1C missense variant, replicated independently. TCR beta chains numbering some 160 were designated cytomegalovirus-associated.

The PCR was carried out with 60 Vbeta primers and 13 Jbeta primers. TCRdb's table, derived via immunoSEQ multiplex PCR, lists solely in-frame clones and lacks some. The profile covers around 70,000 clones, with roughly 82% appearing a single time and about an eighth taken by the ten largest. Regarding this clone: Antigen specificity is unknown. At the DNA level, this CDR3 is encoded by other sequences in the same sample as well.

The receptor comes from a man aged 65 to 85 in good health and CMV-seronegative. Material: PBMCs. The rearrangement uses TRBV6-1 and TRBJ1-5; TRBD1 is a possible D gene (5 bases). The CDR3, as DNA: TGTGCCAGCAGTCGGGGGTATAGCAATCAGCCCCAGCATTTT. It codes for CASSRGYSNQPQHF.